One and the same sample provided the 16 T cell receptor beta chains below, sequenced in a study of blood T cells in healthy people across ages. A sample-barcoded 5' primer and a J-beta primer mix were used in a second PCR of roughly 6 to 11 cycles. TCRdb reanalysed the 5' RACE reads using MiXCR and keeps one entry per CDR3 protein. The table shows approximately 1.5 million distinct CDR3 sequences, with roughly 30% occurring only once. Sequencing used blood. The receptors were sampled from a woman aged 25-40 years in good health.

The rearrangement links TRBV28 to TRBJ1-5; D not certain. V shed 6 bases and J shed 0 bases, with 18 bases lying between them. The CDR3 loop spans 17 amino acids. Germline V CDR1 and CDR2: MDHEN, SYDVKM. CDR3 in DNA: TGTGCCAGCAGCTCCGAGGAGCGGATTTATAGCAATCAGCCCCAGCATTTT. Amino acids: CASSSEERIYSNQPQHF.

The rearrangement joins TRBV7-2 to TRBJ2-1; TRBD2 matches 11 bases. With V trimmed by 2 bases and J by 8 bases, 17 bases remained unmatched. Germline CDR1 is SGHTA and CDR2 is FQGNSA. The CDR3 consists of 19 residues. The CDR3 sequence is CASSLRGALAGGPRDEQFF. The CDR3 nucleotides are TGTGCCAGCAGCTTAAGGGGGGCCTTAGCGGGAGGGCCGAGGGATGAGCAGTTCTTC.

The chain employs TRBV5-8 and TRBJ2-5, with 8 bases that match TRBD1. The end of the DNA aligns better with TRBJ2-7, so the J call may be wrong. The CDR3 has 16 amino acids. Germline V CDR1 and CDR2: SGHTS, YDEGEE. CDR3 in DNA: TGTGCCAGCAGCCATTCTCAGGGGGCTTCGCCCTACGAGCAGTACTTC. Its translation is CASSHSQGASPYEQYF.

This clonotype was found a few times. DNA for the CDR3: TGTGCCAGCAGAGGAAAAGGGCTTCGAGCCTACGAGCAGTACTTC. This translates into CASRGKGLRAYEQYF. The chain couples TRBV21-1 to TRBJ2-7; the table calls TRBD2, which could not be checked here. TRBV21-1 is classified as a pseudogene. The CDR3 runs to 15 residues.

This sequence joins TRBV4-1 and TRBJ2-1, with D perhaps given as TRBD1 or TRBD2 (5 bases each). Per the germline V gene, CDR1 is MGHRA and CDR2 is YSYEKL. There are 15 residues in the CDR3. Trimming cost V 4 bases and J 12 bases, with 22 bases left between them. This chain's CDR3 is CASSPFPRGLQRQFF. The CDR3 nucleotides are TGCGCCAGCAGCCCTTTTCCCCGGGGCCTTCAGAGGCAGTTCTTC.

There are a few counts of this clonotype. CDR3 region: CSAQHRYQETQYF. In DNA form, the CDR3 reads TGCAGTGCCCAACACAGGTACCAAGAGACCCAGTACTTC. This rearrangement joins TRBV20-1 to TRBJ2-5, with a tentative D call TRBD1 (5 bases). Trimming pared 6 bases from V and 0 bases from J, leaving 11 bases between. The germline CDR1 and CDR2 sequences are DFQATT and SNEGSKA (reference sequence). The CDR3 runs to 13 residues.

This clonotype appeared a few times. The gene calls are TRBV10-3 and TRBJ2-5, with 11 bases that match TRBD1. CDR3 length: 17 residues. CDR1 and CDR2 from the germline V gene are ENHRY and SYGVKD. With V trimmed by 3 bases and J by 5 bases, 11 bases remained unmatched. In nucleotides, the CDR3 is TGTGCCATCAGTGACCACGGACAGGGGGCTTCGTCGGAGACCCAGTACTTC. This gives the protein CAISDHGQGASSETQYF.

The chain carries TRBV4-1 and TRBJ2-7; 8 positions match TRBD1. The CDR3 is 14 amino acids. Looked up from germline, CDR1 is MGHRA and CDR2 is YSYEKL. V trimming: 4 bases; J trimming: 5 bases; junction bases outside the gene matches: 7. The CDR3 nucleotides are TGCGCCAGCAGCCCGCAGGGGGCGCGGGACGAGCAGTACTTC. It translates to CASSPQGARDEQYF.

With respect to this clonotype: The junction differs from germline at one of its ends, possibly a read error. This chain's CDR3 is CGAKSGTGSYEQYF. CDR3 nucleotides: TGCGGTGCTAAAAGCGGGACGGGTTCCTACGAGCAGTACTTC. The chain employs TRBV20-1 and TRBJ2-7; 7 bases are shared with TRBD2. The germline CDR1 and CDR2 sequences are DFQATT and SNEGSKA (reference sequence). The CDR3 is made up of 14 amino acids.

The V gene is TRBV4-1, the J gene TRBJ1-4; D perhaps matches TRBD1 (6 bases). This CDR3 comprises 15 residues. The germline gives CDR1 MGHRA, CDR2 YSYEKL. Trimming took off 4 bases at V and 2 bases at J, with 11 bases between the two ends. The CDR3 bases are TGCGCCAGCAGCCGGACCAGGGGCACTAATGAAAAACTGTTTTTT. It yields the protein CASSRTRGTNEKLFF.

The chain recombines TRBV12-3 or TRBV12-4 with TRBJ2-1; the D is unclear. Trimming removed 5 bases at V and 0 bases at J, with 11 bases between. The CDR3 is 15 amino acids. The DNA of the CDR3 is TGTGCCAGCAGTGAAGAGGAGAGCTCCTACAATGAGCAGTTCTTC. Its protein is CASSEEESSYNEQFF.

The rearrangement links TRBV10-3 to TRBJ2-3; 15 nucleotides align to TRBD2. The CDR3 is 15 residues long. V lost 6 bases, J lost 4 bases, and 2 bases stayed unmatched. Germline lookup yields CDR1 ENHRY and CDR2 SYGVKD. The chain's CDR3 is CAIRGLAGGADTQYF. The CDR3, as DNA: TGTGCCATCAGGGGACTAGCGGGAGGCGCAGATACGCAGTATTTT.

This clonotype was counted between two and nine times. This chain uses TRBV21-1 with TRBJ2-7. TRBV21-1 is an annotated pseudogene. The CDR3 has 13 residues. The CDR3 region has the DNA TGTGCCAGCAGCAACCAGGACCGGTACGAGCAGTACTTC. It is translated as CASSNQDRYEQYF.

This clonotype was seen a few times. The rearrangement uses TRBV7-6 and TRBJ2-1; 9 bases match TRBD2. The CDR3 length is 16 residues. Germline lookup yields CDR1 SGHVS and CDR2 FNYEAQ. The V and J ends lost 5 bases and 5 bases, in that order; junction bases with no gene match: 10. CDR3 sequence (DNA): TGTGCCAGCAGCCTCTTCCCCGGGACTAGCAACAATGAGCAGTTCTTC. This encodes CASSLFPGTSNNEQFF.

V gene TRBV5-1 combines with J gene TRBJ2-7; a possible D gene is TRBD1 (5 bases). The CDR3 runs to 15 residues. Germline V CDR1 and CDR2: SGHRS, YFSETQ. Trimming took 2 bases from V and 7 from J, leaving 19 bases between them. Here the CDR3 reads CASSLGRGGYTEQYF. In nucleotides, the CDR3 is TGCGCCAGCAGCTTAGGTAGGGGTGGGTATACGGAGCAGTACTTC.

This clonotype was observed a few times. CDR3 sequence: CASSELAGVEDTDTQYF. In nucleotides, the CDR3 is TGCGCCAGCAGTGAACTAGCGGGGGTAGAGGACACAGATACGCAGTATTTT. The rearrangement uses TRBV10-1 and TRBJ2-3; 11 nucleotides line up with TRBD2. V lost 3 bases, J lost 2 bases, and 7 bases stayed unmatched. The CDR3 runs 17 residues. Germline-derived CDR1 and CDR2 are WNHNN and SYGVQD (reference sequence).